A single sample is the source of the 29 T cell receptor beta chains below, sequenced in a study of control samples from healthy donors and cancer patients. Profiled with immunoSEQ multiplex PCR; TCRdb holds only in-frame clones, not every one. Of about 130,000 clones listed, about 91% are singletons. Sequenced input: blood. These receptor sequences come from a man between 18 and 35 years old in good health.

The chain couples TRBV27 to TRBJ1-5; 7 bases agree with TRBD1. J lost 0 bases, V lost 2 bases, and 4 bases had no gene match. The CDR3 totals 16 residues. The germline V gene encodes CDR1 MNHEY and CDR2 SMNVEV (reference sequence). The CDR3 region has the DNA TGTGCCAGCAGTTTACGAGGGGGCTATAGCAATCAGCCCCAGCATTTT. It encodes CASSLRGGYSNQPQHF.

The chain recombines TRBV12-5 with TRBJ1-6, with 11 positions matching TRBD1. Trimming at V came to 1 base and at J to 8 bases, leaving 1 base not matched to a gene. This CDR3 is built from 15 residues. Looked up from germline, CDR1 is LGHNT and CDR2 is FRNRAP. In DNA, the CDR3 is TGTGCTAGTGGTTTGGCGGACAGGGGGCATTCACCCCTCCACTTT. This encodes CASGLADRGHSPLHF.

J is TRBJ2-7 and V is TRBV5-5, with 8 bases aligning to TRBD2. The germline CDR1 and CDR2 sequences are SGHKS and YYEKEE (reference sequence). The CDR3 has 16 amino acids. With 5 bases clipped from V and 6 bases from J, the junction kept 16 bases outside the gene matches. CDR3 DNA: TGTGCCAGCAGGCACCCGGCGGGGGGCAGGGTAGGCGAGCAGTACTTC. Its translation is CASRHPAGGRVGEQYF.

This clone was observed once. The CDR3: CASSQGHIYEQYF. In nucleotides, the CDR3 is TGTGCCAGCAGCCAAGGACACATCTACGAGCAGTACTTC. V gene TRBV14 combines with J gene TRBJ2-7; no reliable D call. The CDR3 consists of 13 residues. V gave up 1 base and J gave up 3 bases, with 7 bases separating them. CDR1 is SGHDN, CDR2 FVKESK, per germline.

This chain connects TRBV6-5 to TRBJ1-2; unclear D gene. Germline CDR1 and CDR2: MNHEY and SVGAGI. CDR3 length equals 14 residues. Trimming shortened V by 0 bases and J by 2 bases, and 7 bases separated the two germline ends. This chain's CDR3 is CASSYSIANYGYTF. Here the CDR3 DNA reads TGTGCCAGCAGTTACTCGATAGCAAACTATGGCTACACCTTC.

The rearrangement uses TRBV5-1 and TRBJ2-5; 8 bases map to TRBD2. This CDR3 comprises 14 residues. After removal of 4 bases from V and 7 bases from J, the junction contained 9 bases not matched to a gene. Germline values: CDR1 SGHRS, CDR2 YFSETQ. This CDR3 is CASSLGLAEGTQYF. In DNA form, the CDR3 reads TGCGCCAGCAGCCTAGGACTAGCTGAGGGGACCCAGTACTTC.

The chain links TRBV24-1 to TRBJ1-4; 9 bases match TRBD1. CDR3 length: 13 residues. Trimming cost V 8 bases and J 7 bases; bases outside gene matches: 4. Germline CDR1 and CDR2: KGHDR and SFDVKD. CDR3 amino acids: CATTETGGEKLFF. As DNA, the CDR3 is TGTGCCACCACGGAGACAGGGGGTGAAAAACTGTTTTTT.

V is TRBV20-1 and J is TRBJ2-5; 7 bases match TRBD2. Germline lookup yields CDR1 DFQATT and CDR2 SNEGSKA (reference sequence). The V segment lost 3 bases and the J segment 4 bases; nucleotides outside the gene matches: 5. The CDR3 is 13 residues long. This CDR3 reads CSASVGGGETQYF. The CDR3 coding sequence is TGCAGTGCTAGTGTTGGGGGGGGAGAGACCCAGTACTTC.

V gene TRBV9 combines with J gene TRBJ1-2, with a possible D match to TRBD1 (6 bases). Germline CDR1 and CDR2: SGDLS and YYNGEE. CDR3 size: 13 residues. Trimming cost V 3 bases and J 7 bases, with 13 bases left between them. The CDR3, as DNA: TGTGCCAGCAGCGGAACAGGGTTGGGTGGCTACACCTTC. It yields the protein CASSGTGLGGYTF.

The J gene is TRBJ1-5, the V gene TRBV15; D gene ambiguous. Trimming cost V 1 base and J 6 bases, with 4 bases left between them. The V gene's germline CDR1 is LNHNV and CDR2 YYDKDF (reference sequence). This CDR3 has 12 residues. Here the CDR3 reads CATSRVGQPQHF. For the CDR3, the DNA is TGTGCCACCAGCAGAGTTGGTCAGCCCCAGCATTTT.

The chain has TRBV7-9 and TRBJ1-2; no firm D call. Looked up from germline, CDR1 is SEHNR and CDR2 is FQNEAQ (reference sequence). Trimming took 2 bases from V and 4 from J, leaving 11 bases between them. The CDR3 consists of 14 residues. The DNA for the CDR3 is TGTGCCAGCAGCTTAAAATCGCCCGTCTATGGCTACACCTTC. This gives the protein CASSLKSPVYGYTF.

The gene calls are TRBV6-2 or TRBV6-3 and TRBJ2-7; D is unclear. The CDR3 sequence is 14 residues long. Trimming cost V 0 bases and J 0 bases, with 6 bases left between them. Germline CDR1 and CDR2: MNHEY and SVGEGT. CDR3 sequence: CASSYSGSSYEQYF. CDR3 bases: TGTGCCAGCAGTTACTCAGGCAGCTCCTACGAGCAGTACTTC.

This chain connects TRBV9 to TRBJ2-2; 8 nucleotides match TRBD2. The V and J ends lost 4 bases and 5 bases, in that order; junction bases with no gene match: 13. Germline lookup yields CDR1 SGDLS and CDR2 YYNGEE. The CDR3 loop spans 17 amino acids. This CDR3 reads CASSPIRGGLGTGELFF. The CDR3 DNA is TGTGCCAGCAGCCCTATCCGCGGGGGGTTAGGGACCGGGGAGCTGTTTTTT.

The chain has TRBV18 and TRBJ2-2; TRBD1 is a possible D gene (6 bases). The CDR3 has 15 residues. V dropped 0 bases and J dropped 6 bases, with 11 bases sitting between them. CDR1 KGHSH and CDR2 LQKENI come from the germline V gene. The CDR3 sequence: CASSPPITGSGELFF. The CDR3, as DNA: TGTGCCAGCTCACCACCGATTACAGGGTCCGGGGAGCTGTTTTTT. Drawing the rest from reference TRBV18 and TRBJ2-2, the complete variable domain is NAGVMQNPRHLVRRRGQEARLRCSPMKGHSHVYWYRQLPEEGLKFMVYLQKENIIDESGMPKERFSAEFPKEGPSILRIQQVVRGDSAAYFCASSPPITGSGELFFGEGSRLTVL.

The rearrangement links TRBV10-2 to TRBJ2-1; D perhaps matches TRBD2 (6 bases). This CDR3 region has 16 residues. Trimming left V 6 bases short and J 4 bases short, with 19 bases between. Germline V gene data show CDR1 as WSHSY and CDR2 as SAAADI. The DNA of the CDR3 is TGCGCCAGCAGCGAGAACGGAGGGGATGGGTACAATGAGCAGTTCTTC. Translation gives CASSENGGDGYNEQFF.

The chain recombines TRBV6-6 with TRBJ1-5; tentatively, D is TRBD1 (5 bases). Trimming stripped 2 bases from V and 5 bases from J, with 10 bases between. The germline gives CDR1 MNHNY, CDR2 SVGAGI (reference sequence). The CDR3 spans 14 residues. The CDR3 loop is CASSYPQGDQPQHF. The CDR3 DNA reads TGTGCCAGCAGTTACCCGCAAGGGGATCAGCCCCAGCATTTT.

The chain employs TRBV5-6 and TRBJ1-3; D gene uncertain. The CDR3 spans 16 residues. The V gene lost 4 bases and the J gene lost 0 bases, with 14 bases spanning the gap. Germline V gene lookup returns CDR1 SGHDT and CDR2 YYEEEE. The CDR3 DNA reads as TGTGCCAGCAGCCGATGGGGTTTTCTCTCTGGAAACACCATATATTTT. This codes for CASSRWGFLSGNTIYF. The entire variable domain, with the rest obtained from reference TRBV5-6 and TRBJ1-3, is as follows: DAGVTQSPTHLIKTRGQQVTLRCSPKSGHDTVSWYQQALGQGPQFIFQYYEEEERQRGNFPDRFSGHQFPNYSSELNVNALLLGDSALYLCASSRWGFLSGNTIYFGEGSWLTVV.

The rearrangement links TRBV21-1 to TRBJ2-5. TRBV21-1 is deemed a pseudogene. The CDR3 sequence is 15 residues long. The CDR3 sequence is CASQKDTAKGETQYF. CDR3 in DNA: TGTGCCAGCCAAAAAGACACCGCGAAGGGAGAGACCCAGTACTTC.

The chain links TRBV12-5 to TRBJ1-4; D is ambiguous. This CDR3 contains 12 residues. CDR1 is LGHNT, CDR2 FRNRAP, per germline. V was clipped by 8 bases and J by 6 bases, with 10 bases between them. CDR3 amino acids: CASSVFYEKLFF. The CDR3 DNA is TGTGCTAGTAGCGTCTTCTATGAAAAACTGTTTTTT.

V is TRBV12-5 and J is TRBJ1-3; D may be TRBD1 (5 bases). With 0 bases removed from V and 2 bases from J, the gap between germline ends came to 14 bases. CDR1 and CDR2 from the germline V gene are LGHNT and FRNRAP. The CDR3 has 17 residues. CDR3 protein: CASGLVLMRGAGNTIYF. CDR3 nucleotides: TGTGCTAGTGGTTTGGTCCTCATGAGGGGCGCTGGAAACACCATATATTTT. Based on the CDR3 plus reference TRBV12-5 and TRBJ1-3, the full variable domain is DARVTQTPRHKVTEMGQEVTMRCQPILGHNTVFWYRQTMMQGLELLAYFRNRAPLDDSGMPKDRFSAEMPDATLATLKIQPSEPRDSAVYFCASGLVLMRGAGNTIYFGEGSWLTVV.

This chain links TRBV2 with TRBJ1-5; 7 bases are a match to TRBD1. V trimming: 4 bases; J trimming: 4 bases; junction bases outside the gene matches: 7. This CDR3 comprises 15 residues. Germline-derived CDR1 and CDR2 are SNHLY and FYNNEI. The CDR3 nucleotides are TGTGCCAGCAGTGGGAGGACAGGCGGAAATCAGCCCCAGCATTTT. Its translation is CASSGRTGGNQPQHF.

The rearrangement links TRBV7-2 to TRBJ1-3; D is ambiguous. Germline V gene data show CDR1 as SGHTA and CDR2 as FQGNSA. Deletions cut 1 base from V and 0 bases from J, with 7 bases between. The length of the CDR3 is 15 residues. The CDR3 here is CASSLEGPSGNTIYF. CDR3 nucleotide sequence: TGTGCCAGCAGCTTAGAGGGCCCCTCTGGAAACACCATATATTTT.

The chain has TRBV19 and TRBJ1-4; TRBD1 aligns across 7 bases. The trim removed 6 bases at V and 3 bases at J, leaving 7 bases unmatched. Germline V gene data show CDR1 as LNHDA and CDR2 as SQIVND (reference sequence). The CDR3 runs to 15 residues. CDR3 sequence: CASSRTGTANEKLFF. The CDR3 DNA follows: TGTGCCAGTAGCCGGACCGGGACAGCTAATGAAAAACTGTTTTTT. Supplemented by reference TRBV19 and TRBJ1-4, the full variable domain reads DGGITQSPKYLFRKEGQNVTLSCEQNLNHDAMYWYRQDPGQGLRLIYYSQIVNDFQKGDIAEGYSVSREKKESFPLTVTSAQKNPTAFYLCASSRTGTANEKLFFGSGTQLSVL.

On this clone itself: The junction shows a germline mismatch at one end, possibly a read error. CDR3 DNA sequence: TGTGCCAGCAGTCTATCCCCGGGACAGGGCTACAATGAGCAGTTCTTC. This encodes CASSLSPGQGYNEQFF. The chain employs TRBV27 and TRBJ2-1; TRBD1 agrees at 9 bases. The germline V gene encodes CDR1 MNHEY and CDR2 SMNVEV (reference sequence). The CDR3 spans 16 residues.

The chain employs TRBV19 and TRBJ1-3; D is undetermined. Germline CDR1 is LNHDA and CDR2 is SQIVND (reference sequence). The CDR3 is 14 amino acids. Trimming pared 4 bases from V and 0 bases from J, leaving 7 bases between. CDR3 DNA sequence: TGTGCCAGTAGTACCGGGATCTCTGGAAACACCATATATTTT. Protein product: CASSTGISGNTIYF. Full variable domain (remainder filled in from reference TRBV19 and TRBJ1-3): DGGITQSPKYLFRKEGQNVTLSCEQNLNHDAMYWYRQDPGQGLRLIYYSQIVNDFQKGDIAEGYSVSREKKESFPLTVTSAQKNPTAFYLCASSTGISGNTIYFGEGSWLTVV.

The J gene is TRBJ2-1, the V gene TRBV5-4; D not certain. V was clipped by 2 bases and J by 9 bases, with 9 bases between them. The CDR3 extends over 12 amino acids. In germline, CDR1 is SGHNT, CDR2 YYREEE (reference sequence). In DNA, the CDR3 is TGTGCCAGCAGCTTATACAGCTTTGAGCAGTTCTTC. Translation: CASSLYSFEQFF.

The chain couples TRBV6-5 to TRBJ2-6; D is uncertain. This CDR3 has 15 residues. Trimming removed 6 bases at V and 2 bases at J, with 11 bases between. Germline CDR1 is MNHEY and CDR2 is SVGAGI. DNA of the CDR3: TGTGCCAGCAGCCCCTCTCGGACTGGGGCCAACGTCCTGACTTTC. Amino acid sequence: CASSPSRTGANVLTF.

The chain uses TRBV7-2 and TRBJ1-2; 12 bases are a match to TRBD1. The CDR3 is made up of 16 amino acids. Trimming at V came to 1 base and at J to 3 bases, leaving 3 bases not matched to a gene. The germline gives CDR1 SGHTA, CDR2 FQGNSA. The CDR3, as DNA: TGTGCCAGCAGCTTAGGGGGACAGGGGGCAGACTATGGCTACACCTTC. Its protein product is CASSLGGQGADYGYTF.

V is TRBV19 and J is TRBJ2-3; no definite D call. V lost 4 bases and J lost 0, with 5 bases in between. The germline gives CDR1 LNHDA, CDR2 SQIVND (reference sequence). The length of the CDR3 is 13 residues. CDR3 in amino acids: CASSTESTDTQYF. CDR3 nucleotides: TGTGCCAGTAGTACCGAGAGCACAGATACGCAGTATTTT.